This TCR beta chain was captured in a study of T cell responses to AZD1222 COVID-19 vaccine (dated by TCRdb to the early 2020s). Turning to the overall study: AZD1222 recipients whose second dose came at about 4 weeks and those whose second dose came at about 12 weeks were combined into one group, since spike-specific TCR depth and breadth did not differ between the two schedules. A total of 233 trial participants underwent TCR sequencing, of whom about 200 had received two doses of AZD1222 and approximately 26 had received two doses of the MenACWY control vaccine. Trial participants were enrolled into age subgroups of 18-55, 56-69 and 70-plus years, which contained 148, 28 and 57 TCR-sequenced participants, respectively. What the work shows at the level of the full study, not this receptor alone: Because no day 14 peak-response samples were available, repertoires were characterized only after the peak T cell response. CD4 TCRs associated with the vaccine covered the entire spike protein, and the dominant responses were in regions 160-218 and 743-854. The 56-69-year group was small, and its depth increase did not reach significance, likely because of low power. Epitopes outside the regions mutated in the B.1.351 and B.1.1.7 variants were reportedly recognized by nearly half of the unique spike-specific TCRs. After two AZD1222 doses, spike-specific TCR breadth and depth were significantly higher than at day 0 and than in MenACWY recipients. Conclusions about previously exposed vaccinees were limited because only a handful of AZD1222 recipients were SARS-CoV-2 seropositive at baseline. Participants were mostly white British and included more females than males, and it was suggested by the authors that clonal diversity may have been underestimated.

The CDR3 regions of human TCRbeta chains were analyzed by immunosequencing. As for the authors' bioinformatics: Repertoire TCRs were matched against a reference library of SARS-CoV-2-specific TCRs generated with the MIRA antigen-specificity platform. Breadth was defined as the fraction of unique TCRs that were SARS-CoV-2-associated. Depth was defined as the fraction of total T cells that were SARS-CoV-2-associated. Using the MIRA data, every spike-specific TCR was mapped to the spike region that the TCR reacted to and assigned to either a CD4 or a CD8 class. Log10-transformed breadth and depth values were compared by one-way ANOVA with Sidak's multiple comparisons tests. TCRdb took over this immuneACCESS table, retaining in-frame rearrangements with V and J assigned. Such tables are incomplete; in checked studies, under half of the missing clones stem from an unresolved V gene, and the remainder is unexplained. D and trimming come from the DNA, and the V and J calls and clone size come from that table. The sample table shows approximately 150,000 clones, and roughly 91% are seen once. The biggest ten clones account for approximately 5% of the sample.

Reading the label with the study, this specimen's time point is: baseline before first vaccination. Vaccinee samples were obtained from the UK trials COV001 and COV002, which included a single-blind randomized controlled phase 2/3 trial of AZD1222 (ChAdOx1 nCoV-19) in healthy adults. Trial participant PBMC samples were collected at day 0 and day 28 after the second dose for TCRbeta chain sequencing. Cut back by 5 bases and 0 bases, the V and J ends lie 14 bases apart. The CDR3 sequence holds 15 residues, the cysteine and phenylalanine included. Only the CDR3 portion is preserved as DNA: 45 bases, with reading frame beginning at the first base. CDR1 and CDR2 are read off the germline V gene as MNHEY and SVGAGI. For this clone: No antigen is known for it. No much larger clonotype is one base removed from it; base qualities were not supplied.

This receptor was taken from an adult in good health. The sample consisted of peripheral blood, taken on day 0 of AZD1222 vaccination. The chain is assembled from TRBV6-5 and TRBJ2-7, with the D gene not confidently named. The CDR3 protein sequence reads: CASSRINTNSYEQYF. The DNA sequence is TGTGCCAGCAGTCGGATCAACACGAACTCCTACGAGCAGTACTTC.